This T cell receptor (beta chain) was identified in a study of T cells after yellow fever vaccination. In its sample, this clonotype was seen a few times. CDR3 length: 18 amino acids. Germline V gene sequence: CDR1 SGHVS, CDR2 FNYEAQ. Trimming cost V 4 bases and J 2 bases; bases outside gene matches: 12. TCRdb processed the 5' RACE reads anew with MiXCR; each CDR3 protein has one entry. Among tens of thousands of distinct CDR3 sequences listed, 6.5% to 8% were seen once. The sample in question was CD8+ T cells sorted from PBMCs, obtained 15 days after the yellow fever booster vaccination. This chain links TRBV7-6 with TRBJ2-3, with TRBD2 matching 10 bases. The TCR comes from a man aged 25-45 years who received the YFV17D yellow fever vaccine. The CDR3 sequence: CASSSLPGLAVDTDTQYF. CDR3 nucleotide sequence: TGTGCCAGCAGCTCGCTCCCCGGACTAGCGGTCGACACAGATACGCAGTATTTT.